These T cell receptor beta chains were read from a single sample in a study of cytomegalovirus exposure and HLA in healthy donors. The method was immunoSEQ multiplex PCR; TCRdb's version includes in-frame clones alone and lacks a portion of them. The sample lists 220,000 or so clones, 70% to 80% seen once, with less than 2% in the top ten. Sequenced input: PBMCs. Source of these receptors: a woman younger than 45 in good health and CMV-seronegative. Each CDR3 is given with its conserved first and last residue. Each record gives: clone size, D gene, J gene, V gene, CDR3 DNA, CDR3 protein. A D gene is named only where the DNA matches it firmly. Clone sizes are given selectively: once, few, many, or a class where the clone is expanded.

>-|TRBD1|TRBJ2-1|TRBV7-9
TGTGCCAGCAGCTTACGGAACCGGGACAGGGGGCTCAATGAGCAGTTCTTC
CASSLRNRDRGLNEQFF
>-|TRBD2|TRBJ2-6|TRBV4-2
TGTGCCAGCAGCCAAGATAGGTATGTCGGGAGGGATTTCTCTGGGGCCAACGTCCTGACTTTC
CASSQDRYVGRDFSGANVLTF
>once|-|TRBJ2-7|TRBV6-5
TGTGCCAGCAGTAACACACTAAGCGCGGGATACGAGCAGTACTTC
CASSNTLSAGYEQYF
>-|TRBD2|TRBJ2-3|TRBV27
TGTGCCAGCAGGATCGGTACTAGCGACACAGATACGCAGTATTTT
CASRIGTSDTDTQYF
>-|-|TRBJ2-7|TRBV7-7
TGTGCTAGCAGCTTGGGGGGGGCGAACGAGCAGTACTTC
CASSLGGANEQYF
>-|-|TRBJ1-3|TRBV15
TGTGCCACCAGCAGGACACTAGTCTCTGGAAACACCATATATTTT
CATSRTLVSGNTIYF
>-|TRBD1|TRBJ1-2|TRBV6-1
TGTGCCAGCAGGCCGGGACAGGAGATCTATGGCTACACCTTC
CASRPGQEIYGYTF
>-|-|TRBJ2-7|TRBV11-1
TGTGCCAGCAGCATTGACAGATCCTACGAGCAGTACTTC
CASSIDRSYEQYF
>-|-|TRBJ1-1|TRBV5-1
TGCGCCAGCAGCCCCTCAGGGGCCGTACCGAACACTGAAGCTTTCTTT
CASSPSGAVPNTEAFF
>-|-|TRBJ1-5|TRBV19
TGTGCCAGCAGACGGGGGGCGGCTCAGCCCCAGCATTTT
CASRRGAAQPQHF
>-|-|TRBJ1-2|TRBV19
TGTGCCAGTAGTATTGAGGGCTATGGCTACACCTTC
CASSIEGYGYTF
>once|TRBD2|TRBJ2-5|TRBV7-9
TGTGCCAGCAGCTTAGTGGTAGCGGGGACCTTGCAAGAGACCCAGTACTTC
CASSLVVAGTLQETQYF
>-|TRBD2|TRBJ2-3|TRBV11-3
TGTGCCAGCACCCCTCAGCGGGGGGGGGCAGATACGCAGTATTTT
CASTPQRGGADTQYF
>-|-|TRBJ1-1|TRBV10-2
TGCGCCAGCAGCCATGGACTCCTGAAACGTAACACTGAAGCTTTCTTT
CASSHGLLKRNTEAFF
>-|TRBD2|TRBJ2-1|TRBV7-3
TGTGCCAGCAGTCTGAGCGGGGGAGCTCGTCCGTACAATGAGCAGTTCTTC
CASSLSGGARPYNEQFF
>-|TRBD2|TRBJ2-5|TRBV4-1
TGCGCCAGCAGCCCTTCTAGCGGGATAGATGTGGAGACCCAGTACTTC
CASSPSSGIDVETQYF
>-|-|TRBJ1-5|TRBV27
TGTGCCAGCAGTTCGGGCAATCAGCCCCAGCATTTT
CASSSGNQPQHF
>-|TRBD1|TRBJ2-3|TRBV5-1
TGCGCCAGCAGCCCCCGGACAGGTACCACAGATACGCAGTATTTT
CASSPRTGTTDTQYF
>-|TRBD2|TRBJ2-1|TRBV5-1
TGCGCCAGCAGCCCTGGGTCTAGCGGGATGAATGAGCAGTTCTTC
CASSPGSSGMNEQFF
>few|TRBD2|TRBJ2-3|TRBV7-3
TGTGCCAGCAGCTCCGGACTAGCGACAGATACGCAGTATTTT
CASSSGLATDTQYF
>-|TRBD1|TRBJ2-7|TRBV9
TGTGCCAGCAGCGTTCGGGACAGGGGCCCCTACGAGCAGTACTTC
CASSVRDRGPYEQYF
>once|TRBD1|TRBJ1-3|TRBV15
TGTGCCACCAGCAACGAAGGGACAGGGGTAGGAAACACCATATATTTT
CATSNEGTGVGNTIYF
>-|-|TRBJ2-5|TRBV14
TGTGCCAGCAGCCAAGATCGGTGGACAGCGAGGGACGAGACCCAGTACTTC
CASSQDRWTARDETQYF